This TCR beta chain was observed in a study of blood T cell repertoires in COVID-19. Across the whole study: The study drew acute and convalescent COVID-19 samples from the United States, Italy and Spain. PBMCs, B-cell-depleted T cells, or T cells were the source of the cDNA or gDNA that made up the material.

The table lists this clone with a count of one. Under the authors' procedure: Reference gene primer amplification in the assay estimated nucleated cell counts. The protocol was immunoSEQ multiplex PCR, while the TCRdb copy is restricted to in-frame clones and leaves out a portion. Clone size and the V and J calls come from that table; the DNA yielded D and trimming. The sample yields 140,000 to 150,000 clones, over 85% seen once. Germline V gene data show CDR1 as SGHNT and CDR2 as YYREEE (reference sequence). CDR3 size: 16 residues. Unmatched junction bases numbered 9, after V lost 4 bases and J lost 0 bases.

The source material was peripheral blood. The rearrangement joins TRBV5-4 to TRBJ1-1; TRBD1 agrees at 7 bases. The origin of this receptor is a human donor in a cohort sampled during active COVID-19. The CDR3 reads CASSTGVIRMNTEAFF. Here the CDR3 DNA reads TGTGCCAGCAGCACAGGGGTAATTAGAATGAACACTGAAGCTTTCTTT.